Listed below are T cell receptor beta chains from one sample, sequenced in a study of low-dose radiotherapy and immunotherapy resistance in tumors. TCRdb re-analysed the reads in MiXCR, keeping a single row per CDR3 protein. The sample holds some 52,000 distinct CDR3 sequences, around 35% seen once. Material: PBMCs, obtained after low-dose radiotherapy plus immunotherapy. The receptors were gathered from a male donor with rectosigmoid adenocarcinoma. Each CDR3 is given without its conserved first and last residue. D genes are given only for firm matches.

D	V	J	CDR3
.	TRBV5-1	TRBJ2-7	ASSTQGHSYEQY
.	TRBV11-2	TRBJ1-2	ASSLEGASNYGYT
.	TRBV25-1	TRBJ1-4	ASSEVQGFATNEKLF
TRBD1	TRBV9	TRBJ2-3	ASSPRTGSTTDTQY
.	TRBV28	TRBJ2-5	ASSWPGLQETQY
.	TRBV28	TRBJ2-7	ATTRGYEQY
.	TRBV10-3	TRBJ1-2	AISADGNYGYT
TRBD1	TRBV19	TRBJ2-2	ASRLQGAGGELF
TRBD1	TRBV12-3/TRBV12-4	TRBJ2-7	ASSRRQGRTYEQY
.	TRBV5-1	TRBJ2-4	ASRSGEDAIQY
TRBD2	TRBV28	TRBJ2-3	ASSERAGALDTQY
.	TRBV19	TRBJ2-1	ASSNRDMVNEQF
TRBD1	TRBV6-2/TRBV6-3	TRBJ1-1	ASSYSAQGAGTEAF
.	TRBV18	TRBJ2-1	ASSQGRPELEQF
TRBD2	TRBV5-6	TRBJ2-5	ASSSSGGAWETQY
.	TRBV4-1	TRBJ2-1	ASSQLNEQF
.	TRBV2	TRBJ1-1	ASTPKMNTEAF
TRBD1	TRBV6-2/TRBV6-3	TRBJ1-5	ASRPGTGGNPPQH
.	TRBV6-2/TRBV6-3	TRBJ1-4	ASSPTGADEKLF
TRBD2	TRBV4-3	TRBJ2-5	ASSQDRLAGGPVTQY
TRBD2	TRBV7-2	TRBJ2-5	ASRFSGGQETQY
.	TRBV12-3/TRBV12-4	TRBJ2-1	ASSFHPGVYYNEQF
TRBD1	TRBV5-1	TRBJ2-3	ASSLTGTGTLQTQY
.	TRBV7-9	TRBJ2-5	ASSRDGPAGQY
.	TRBV28	TRBJ1-6	ASSSRGGSYNSPLH